This entry is about one T cell receptor beta chain. Sequenced by immunoSEQ multiplex PCR; TCRdb stores in-frame clones only, minus some. The top ten hold approximately 15% of the sample, which has roughly 49,000 clones, around 80% seen once. This sample is part of a study of blood T cell repertoires in COVID-19. The germline V gene has CDR1 KGHSH and CDR2 LQKENI. This CDR3 comprises 14 residues. With 3 bases clipped from V and 4 bases from J, the junction kept 5 bases outside the gene matches. The rearrangement links TRBV18 to TRBJ1-2; 7 bases match TRBD1. The receptor comes from a man aged 40-55 years with acute or convalescent COVID-19. Material for sequencing was peripheral blood. DNA for the CDR3: TGTGCCAGCTCACCCCCTACAGGGGCCTATGGCTACACCTTC. It translates to CASSPPTGAYGYTF.